This T cell receptor beta chain was found in a study of cytomegalovirus exposure and HLA in healthy donors. Study information: The platform used for the approximately 120 validation repertoires matched that of the 600 to 800 first-cohort repertoires, a later analysis reported.

Donors came from a validation cohort of approximately 110 subjects, distinct from the first 666-subject cohort. Notes on this clone: No antigen is known for it. A junction boundary mismatches the germline segment, possibly from a read error.

Study conclusions and caveats: The study listed some 160 cytomegalovirus-associated TCR beta chains. A few chains tied to CMV proved CMV antigen-specific in vitro.

Here immunoSEQ multiplex PCR was the method, and the copy in TCRdb shows in-frame clones only, minus some. The sample includes about 130,000 clones, around 90% of them seen just once. The sample consisted of PBMCs. The sequence was collected from a woman younger than 35 in good health and CMV-seronegative.

The CDR3 is CASSTDLGGAEQYF. The CDR3 DNA follows: TGTGCTAGCAGCACGGACCTCGGGGGGGCCGAGCAGTACTTC. V is TRBV7-7 and J is TRBJ2-7; 8 nucleotides agree with TRBD2. CDR3 length: 14 residues. Germline CDR1 reads SSHAT; CDR2 reads FNYEAQ (reference sequence).